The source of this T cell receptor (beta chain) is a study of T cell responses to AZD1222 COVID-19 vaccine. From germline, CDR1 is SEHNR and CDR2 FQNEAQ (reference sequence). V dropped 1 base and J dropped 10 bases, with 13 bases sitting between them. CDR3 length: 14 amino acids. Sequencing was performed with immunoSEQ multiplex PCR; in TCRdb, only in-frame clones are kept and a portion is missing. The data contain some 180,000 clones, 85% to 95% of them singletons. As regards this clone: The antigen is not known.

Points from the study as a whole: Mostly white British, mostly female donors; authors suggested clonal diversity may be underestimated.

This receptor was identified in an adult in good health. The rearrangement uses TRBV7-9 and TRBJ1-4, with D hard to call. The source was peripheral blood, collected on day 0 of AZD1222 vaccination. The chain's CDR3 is CASSLGGRGVKLFF. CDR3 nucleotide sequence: TGTGCCAGCAGCTTAGGCGGACGGGGAGTAAAACTGTTTTTT. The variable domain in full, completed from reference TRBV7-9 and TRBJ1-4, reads DTGVSQNPRHKITKRGQNVTFRCDPISEHNRLYWYRQTLGQGPEFLTYFQNEAQLEKSRLLSDRFSAERPKGSFSTLEIQRTEQGDSAMYLCASSLGGRGVKLFFGSGTQLSVL.